A single TCR beta chain is shown here with its context. These data belong to a study of blood T cell repertoires in COVID-19. Study context: T cells, B-cell-depleted T cells, or PBMCs supplied cDNA or gDNA.

Between the trimmed V and J ends, which lost 7 bases and 3 bases, there was a span of 15 bases. The CDR3 is 14 amino acids. In germline, CDR1 is LNHDA, CDR2 SQIVND (reference sequence). This table comes from immunoSEQ multiplex PCR, and its TCRdb copy is limited to in-frame clones, with some not included. The table lists roughly 49,000 clones, 80% to 90% of them singletons, with 6.5% in the top ten. This TCR was recovered from a man aged 50-59 years with active COVID-19. The chain joins TRBV19 to TRBJ1-2; weak D call: TRBD1 (5 bases). Sequenced: peripheral blood. CDR3 nucleotide sequence: TGTGCCAGTAAAATTTCAGGGTTTTACTATGGCTACACCTTC. As protein: CASKISGFYYGYTF.